Reported below is one TCR beta chain. Its antigen is unidentified. This specimen belongs to a study of cytomegalovirus exposure and HLA in healthy donors. Looking at the study overall: The roughly 120 million unique TCR beta sequences, from 150 million to 200 million T cells, were found by an earlier analysis. Study results and limitations: As a later analysis revealed, most CMV-associated TCR beta chains appeared HLA-restricted.

Germline V CDR1 and CDR2: SGHDN, FVKESK. CDR3 length equals 17 residues. The ends were cut back, 0 bases at V and 8 bases at J, with 22 bases in the middle. PCR primers comprised 60 Vbeta and 13 Jbeta primers. The protocol was immunoSEQ multiplex PCR, while the TCRdb copy is restricted to in-frame clones and leaves out a portion. The sample has under 200,000 clones, approximately 84% seen once. The clonotype originates from a woman aged 50 to 60 in good health and CMV-seropositive. Sequences were obtained from PBMCs. The V gene is TRBV14, the J gene TRBJ1-2; D possibly corresponds to TRBD1 (5 bases). CDR3 sequence reads: CASSQDPRAVLPKGYTF. The CDR3 DNA is TGTGCCAGCAGCCAAGATCCCAGGGCAGTGCTCCCAAAGGGCTACACCTTC.